Sequencing of this T cell receptor beta chain was carried out in a study of naive and memory T cell subsets. This clonotype appeared many times. Alpha and beta libraries were amplified separately from the second PCR onward. An equimolar mix of two oligonucleotides served as the beta constant-region primer for TRBC1 and TRBC2. Nested alpha and beta constant-region primers with the SP2 primer drove four PCR rounds on ligated cDNA. Ligation attached a single-stranded oligonucleotide with a 12-nucleotide UMI and the SP2 primer to the cDNA 3' end. TCRdb used MiXCR to reprocess the UMI-ligation and nested PCR reads, holding one entry per CDR3 protein. The sample yields some 110,000 distinct CDR3 sequences, 35% to 40% seen once. Germline CDR1 and CDR2: MNHEY and SVGAGI. The V gene lost 6 bases and the J gene lost 6 bases, with 14 bases spanning the gap. The CDR3 has 13 residues.

Specimen: central memory CD4+ T cells from blood. The TCR sequence derives from a human donor in good health. This chain links TRBV6-5 with TRBJ1-2, with D perhaps matching TRBD1 (5 bases). CDR3 in amino acids: CASRRGGRDGYTF. CDR3 sequence (DNA): TGTGCCAGCAGGAGGGGAGGTCGGGATGGCTACACCTTC.